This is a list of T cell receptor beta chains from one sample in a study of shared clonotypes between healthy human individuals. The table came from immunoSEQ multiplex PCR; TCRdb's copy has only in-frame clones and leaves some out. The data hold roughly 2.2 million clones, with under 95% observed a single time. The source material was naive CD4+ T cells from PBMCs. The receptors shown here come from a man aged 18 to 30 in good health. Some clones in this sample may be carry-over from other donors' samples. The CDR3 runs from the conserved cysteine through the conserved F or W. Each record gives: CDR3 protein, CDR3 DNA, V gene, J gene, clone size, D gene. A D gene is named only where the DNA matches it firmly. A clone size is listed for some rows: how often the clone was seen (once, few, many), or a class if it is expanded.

CASSLPGQGKNIQYF	TGTGCCAGCAGCTTACCGGGACAGGGTAAAAACATTCAGTACTTC	TRBV5-4	TRBJ2-4	.	TRBD1
CASSLQYPGTWGNTIYF	TGCGCCAGCAGCTTACAATACCCAGGCACTTGGGGAAACACCATATATTTT	TRBV5-1	TRBJ1-3	.	.
CATSRVAGGDYGYTF	TGTGCCACCAGCAGAGTGGCCGGGGGGGACTATGGCTACACCTTC	TRBV15	TRBJ1-2	few	.
CASSATDGYTF	TGCGCCAGCAGTGCGACAGATGGCTACACCTTC	TRBV10-2	TRBJ1-2	few	.
CASSSPPGHRYEQYF	TGTGCCAGCAGTTCGCCACCGGGACATCGCTACGAGCAGTACTTC	TRBV28	TRBJ2-7	.	.
CASSSMGTFYEQYF	TGTGCCAGCTCAAGTATGGGCACCTTCTACGAGCAGTACTTC	TRBV18	TRBJ2-7	few	.
CASSLDRVEAFF	TGCGCCAGCAGCTTGGATCGGGTTGAAGCTTTCTTT	TRBV5-1	TRBJ1-1	.	.
CASSSPGYKGGEAFF	TGTGCCAGCAGTTCCCCAGGGTATAAGGGAGGTGAAGCTTTCTTT	TRBV28	TRBJ1-1	.	.
CASIRPGAEAFF	TGTGCCAGCATCCGTCCGGGCGCTGAAGCTTTCTTT	TRBV28	TRBJ1-1	.	.
CASSLRQGNTEAFF	TGTGCCAGCAGTCTTAGACAGGGAAACACTGAAGCTTTCTTT	TRBV28	TRBJ1-1	.	TRBD1
CASSGRQGAIQETQYF	TGCGCCAGCAGCGGGAGACAGGGCGCCATCCAAGAGACCCAGTACTTC	TRBV5-1	TRBJ2-5	.	TRBD1
CASSPSGQETQYF	TGTGCCAGCAGCCCCAGCGGGCAAGAGACCCAGTACTTC	TRBV11-3	TRBJ2-5	.	.
CASSDGREGLADTQYF	TGTGCCAGCAGTGATGGGCGGGAGGGCCTCGCAGATACGCAGTATTTT	TRBV6-4	TRBJ2-3	.	TRBD2
CASRLRLAASTDTQYF	TGTGCCAGCAGACTAAGACTAGCGGCTAGCACAGATACGCAGTATTTT	TRBV6-6	TRBJ2-3	.	TRBD2
CASSAGVSSGNNEQFF	TGTGCCAGCAGCGCGGGGGTCTCTAGCGGGAACAATGAGCAGTTCTTC	TRBV9	TRBJ2-1	.	TRBD2
CSVARGGAQETQYF	TGCAGCGTTGCCCGTGGGGGAGCCCAAGAGACCCAGTACTTC	TRBV29-1	TRBJ2-5	few	.
CATSRVSEYNEQFF	TGTGCCACCAGCAGGGTCTCAGAATACAATGAGCAGTTCTTC	TRBV15	TRBJ2-1	.	.
CASSLISAGSSTQYF	TGTGCCAGCAGCTTAATAAGTGCGGGGTCCTCGACCCAGTACTTC	TRBV7-7	TRBJ2-5	.	.
CAWGGLAGSSYNEQFF	TGTGCCTGGGGGGGACTAGCGGGGAGCTCCTACAATGAGCAGTTCTTC	TRBV30	TRBJ2-1	.	TRBD2
CASGEGTTGNTIYF	TGTGCCAGCGGGGAGGGAACAACTGGAAACACCATATATTTT	TRBV9	TRBJ1-3	.	.
CASSPRRMALETQYF	TGTGCCAGCAGTCCAAGAAGGATGGCTTTGGAGACCCAGTACTTC	TRBV14	TRBJ2-5	.	.
CASSPGTSTGYEQYF	TGTGCCAGCAGCCCTGGGACTAGTACAGGGTACGAGCAGTACTTC	TRBV5-8	TRBJ2-7	.	TRBD2
CASSASTSGGKQFF	TGTGCCAGCAGCGCGTCGACTAGCGGGGGAAAGCAGTTCTTC	TRBV9	TRBJ2-1	.	TRBD2
CASSSAPTGSNYGYTF	TGCGCCAGCAGCTCCGCCCCGACAGGATCTAACTATGGCTACACCTTC	TRBV5-1	TRBJ1-2	.	.
CASNTGRTGELFF	TGTGCCAGTAACACAGGGAGGACCGGGGAGCTGTTTTTT	TRBV19	TRBJ2-2	.	.
CASSLSMNTEAFF	TGTGCCAGCAGCTTATCCATGAACACTGAAGCTTTCTTT	TRBV7-9	TRBJ1-1	.	.
CASSFGLAGDLETQYF	TGTGCCAGCAGCTTTGGACTAGCGGGAGATCTAGAGACCCAGTACTTC	TRBV7-7	TRBJ2-5	.	TRBD2
CASSLRRPDGYTF	TGTGCCAGTAGTCTCCGACGGCCCGATGGCTACACCTTC	TRBV19	TRBJ1-2	few	.
CASSPWTDSGNTIYF	TGTGCCAGCTCACCGTGGACAGACTCTGGAAACACCATATATTTT	TRBV18	TRBJ1-3	.	.
CASSRTDLSYGYTF	TGTGCCAGCAGCAGGACTGACTTGAGCTATGGCTACACCTTC	TRBV28	TRBJ1-2	.	.
CAWSRMGGPANTGELFF	TGTGCCTGGAGTAGGATGGGAGGGCCCGCGAACACCGGGGAGCTGTTTTTT	TRBV30	TRBJ2-2	.	TRBD2
CASSLSGTGQPQHF	TGTGCCAGCAGTTTATCGGGGACGGGTCAGCCCCAGCATTTT	TRBV27	TRBJ1-5	.	.
CASRTFWSSYNEQFF	TGCGCCAGCAGAACGTTTTGGAGCTCCTACAATGAGCAGTTCTTC	TRBV5-1	TRBJ2-1	.	.
CASSRPGLDEKLFF	TGTGCCAGCAGTCGCCCGGGGTTGGATGAAAAACTGTTTTTT	TRBV28	TRBJ1-4	.	.
CASSPGTSGRGTDTQYF	TGCGCCAGCAGCCCCGGAACTAGCGGGAGGGGAACAGATACGCAGTATTTT	TRBV4-3	TRBJ2-3	.	TRBD2
CASTLRWQGADTEAFF	TGTGCCAGCACTCTTAGATGGCAGGGGGCGGACACTGAAGCTTTCTTT	TRBV28	TRBJ1-1	.	TRBD1
CASSLRGRENEQFF	TGTGCCAGTTCGCTACGCGGGAGAGAAAATGAGCAGTTCTTC	TRBV9	TRBJ2-1	once	TRBD2
CASSQGTGRGNYGYTF	TGCGCCAGCAGCCAAGGGACAGGGCGGGGTAACTATGGCTACACCTTC	TRBV4-1	TRBJ1-2	.	TRBD1
CASSQDLGQQQYF	TGTGCCAGCAGCCAAGATTTGGGGCAGCAGCAGTACTTC	TRBV14	TRBJ2-7	.	.
CASSLGADRGSYEQYF	TGTGCCAGCAGCTTAGGGGCGGACAGGGGGTCGTACGAGCAGTACTTC	TRBV7-9	TRBJ2-7	.	TRBD1
CASVRPGGSYEQYF	TGTGCCAGCGTACGCCCGGGCGGCTCCTACGAGCAGTACTTC	TRBV28	TRBJ2-7	once	.
CASSSTGPNEQYF	TGCGCCAGCAGCTCGACAGGGCCCAACGAGCAGTACTTC	TRBV5-1	TRBJ2-7	.	TRBD1
CASSLPGGAFNSPLHF	TGTGCCAGCAGCCTCCCAGGGGGCGCCTTTAATTCACCCCTCCACTTT	TRBV28	TRBJ1-6	.	TRBD1
CASRIRDSSYEQYF	TGTGCCAGCAGGATCCGGGACAGCTCCTACGAGCAGTACTTC	TRBV5-8	TRBJ2-7	.	TRBD1
CASSPYRQSNEQFF	TGTGCCAGCAGTCCCTATCGACAGTCCAATGAGCAGTTCTTC	TRBV28	TRBJ2-1	.	.
CASSPPVPSYEQYF	TGTGCCAGCAGTCCCCCGGTCCCCTCCTACGAGCAGTACTTC	TRBV6-5	TRBJ2-7	.	.
CATGLAGPYNEQFF	TGTGCCACAGGACTAGCGGGACCATACAATGAGCAGTTCTTC	TRBV10-3	TRBJ2-1	.	TRBD2
CASSTDTQTKNIQYF	TGTGCCAGCAGCACGGACACCCAAACCAAAAACATTCAGTACTTC	TRBV4-2	TRBJ2-4	.	.
CASSPSYIGTGGTGELFF	TGTGCCAGCTCACCAAGTTACATCGGGACAGGGGGAACCGGGGAGCTGTTTTTT	TRBV18	TRBJ2-2	.	TRBD1
CASSMAVAGDWRYTGELFF	TGTGCCAGTAGTATGGCCGTAGCGGGAGACTGGAGGTACACCGGGGAGCTGTTTTTT	TRBV19	TRBJ2-2	.	TRBD2
CSVEGWNTEAFF	TGCAGCGTTGAAGGGTGGAACACTGAAGCTTTCTTT	TRBV29-1	TRBJ1-1	.	.
CASSLRPRDGNQPQHF	TGTGCCAGCAGCTTACGCCCCCGGGATGGCAATCAGCCCCAGCATTTT	TRBV7-9	TRBJ1-5	once	.
CATLLLGWRGGEQFF	TGTGCCACCCTACTACTTGGGTGGAGGGGGGGTGAGCAGTTCTTC	TRBV10-3	TRBJ2-1	.	.
CASSYGTSPYEQYF	TGTGCCAGCAGTTACGGGACTTCTCCCTACGAGCAGTACTTC	TRBV27	TRBJ2-7	.	.
CASSVGGLAVYEQYF	TGTGCCAGCAGCGTAGGGGGACTAGCGGTTTACGAGCAGTACTTC	TRBV9	TRBJ2-7	few	TRBD2
CASSDRGLYNEQFF	TGTGCCAGCAGTGATCGGGGACTATACAATGAGCAGTTCTTC	TRBV28	TRBJ2-1	.	TRBD2
CASSSGLNYNEQFF	TGCGCCAGCAGCTCGGGACTCAACTACAATGAGCAGTTCTTC	TRBV5-1	TRBJ2-1	.	.